The 25 T cell receptor beta chains given below trace back to one sample, sequenced in a study of blood T cell repertoires in COVID-19. The table came from immunoSEQ multiplex PCR; TCRdb's copy has only in-frame clones and leaves some out. The table includes 200,000 to 300,000 clones, around nine tenths detected once. The sample comprised peripheral blood. The receptors originated from a man aged 35 to 55 who had recovered from COVID-19.

The rearrangement uses TRBV19 and TRBJ2-7, with 7 bases matching TRBD2. V shed 0 bases and J 2 bases; nucleotides not matched to a gene: 7. Germline-derived CDR1 and CDR2 are LNHDA and SQIVND (reference sequence). The CDR3 runs to 16 residues. The CDR3: CASSIDLKLATYEQYF. CDR3 nucleotides: TGTGCCAGTAGTATAGATTTGAAACTAGCGACCTACGAGCAGTACTTC.

The rearrangement uses TRBV3-1 (or the pseudogene TRBV3-2) and TRBJ2-3; TRBD1 matches 8 bases. V gave up 2 bases and J gave up 1 base; unmatched junction bases: 2. Germline CDR1 is LGHDT and CDR2 is YNNKEL (reference sequence). This CDR3 region has 15 residues. The CDR3 loop reads CASSQTGQGTDTQYF. The DNA of the CDR3 is TGTGCCAGCAGCCAAACGGGACAGGGCACAGATACGCAGTATTTT.

The V and J genes are TRBV27 and TRBJ1-2; possible D gene TRBD1, 5 bases. Trimming pared 0 bases from V and 0 bases from J, leaving 8 bases between. Germline loops: CDR1 MNHEY, CDR2 SMNVEV (reference sequence). This CDR3 comprises 15 residues. CDR3 DNA sequence: TGTGCCAGCAGTTTATCAAGGGGTCCTAACTATGGCTACACCTTC. Protein: CASSLSRGPNYGYTF.

V gene TRBV27 combines with J gene TRBJ1-1, with 9 bases fitting TRBD1. Germline V gene data show CDR1 as MNHEY and CDR2 as SMNVEV (reference sequence). CDR3 size: 16 residues. V shed 3 bases, J shed 5 bases, and the junction held 10 bases outside the gene matches. CDR3 in amino acids: CASSLAGTGRKTEAFF. CDR3 nucleotides: TGTGCCAGCAGTTTGGCCGGGACAGGGAGAAAGACTGAAGCTTTCTTT.

The V gene is TRBV3-1 (or the pseudogene TRBV3-2), the J gene TRBJ1-2; TRBD1 matches 8 bases. Unmatched junction bases numbered 8, after V lost 4 bases and J lost 4 bases. This CDR3 has 15 amino acids. Germline CDR1 LGHDT, CDR2 YNNKEL (reference sequence). The CDR3 here is CASSPQRQGTYGYTF. CDR3 bases: TGTGCCAGCAGCCCGCAAAGACAGGGGACCTATGGCTACACCTTC.

The chain is built from TRBV25-1 and TRBJ2-3, with D possibly TRBD2 on 6 matching bases. The CDR3 is made up of 18 amino acids. The V and J ends lost 3 bases and 0 bases respectively, with 19 bases between them. CDR1 MGHDK and CDR2 SYGVNS come from the germline V gene. The CDR3 DNA reads as TGTGCCAGCAGTGAGCGGCGTAGCGGCAGAACTAGCACAGATACGCAGTATTTT. Its protein product is CASSERRSGRTSTDTQYF.

This clone was detected only once. V is TRBV27 and J is TRBJ2-1; 7 bases align to TRBD2. The CDR3 has 18 amino acids. Germline-derived CDR1 and CDR2 are MNHEY and SMNVEV (reference sequence). Unmatched junction bases numbered 9, after V lost 1 base and J lost 0 bases. As DNA, the CDR3 is TGTGCCAGCAGTTTATGGGCGGGAGCGCATTCCTCCTACAATGAGCAGTTCTTC. It is translated as CASSLWAGAHSSYNEQFF.

This rearrangement joins TRBV5-1 to TRBJ2-2; the match to TRBD2 covers 12 bases. CDR1 SGHRS and CDR2 YFSETQ come from the germline V gene. The CDR3 loop spans 16 amino acids. Trimming cost V 4 bases and J 5 bases; bases outside gene matches: 6. Here the CDR3 reads CASSPRTSGTTGELFF. The CDR3 nucleotides read TGCGCCAGCAGCCCAAGGACTAGCGGGACTACCGGGGAGCTGTTTTTT.

The V and J genes are TRBV4-2 and TRBJ1-6; D uncertain. Deletions cut 3 bases from V and 5 bases from J, with 17 bases between. Germline lookup yields CDR1 LGHNA and CDR2 YNFKEQ. The CDR3 is 17 residues long. The CDR3 reads CASSQGSQRVHNSPLHF. CDR3 nucleotide sequence: TGTGCCAGCAGCCAGGGATCTCAGCGGGTCCATAATTCACCCCTCCACTTT.

A single count supports this clone. CDR3 sequence: CASSSGGNQETQYF. DNA for the CDR3: TGTGCCAGCAGTTCCGGGGGAAACCAAGAGACCCAGTACTTC. The chain uses TRBV27 and TRBJ2-5; a weak D match, TRBD2 (6 bases). Germline CDR1 is MNHEY and CDR2 is SMNVEV (reference sequence). The CDR3 consists of 14 residues. V was pared by 4 bases and J by 0 bases, with 9 bases between.

The J gene is TRBJ1-1, the V gene TRBV2; D gene uncertain. The CDR3 length is 10 residues. V gave up 2 bases and J gave up 11 bases, with 6 bases separating them. Germline CDR1 SNHLY, CDR2 FYNNEI. The CDR3 reads CASSEWEAFF. As DNA, the CDR3 is TGTGCCAGCAGTGAATGGGAGGCTTTCTTT.

The chain recombines TRBV10-3 with TRBJ2-7; maybe TRBD1 (6 bases). The ends were cut back, 2 bases at V and 4 bases at J, with 15 bases in the middle. Germline assignment: CDR1 ENHRY and CDR2 SYGVKD. CDR3 length equals 15 residues. DNA of the CDR3: TGTGCCATCAGTGAGCGTAGGACAGTAAGATACGAGCAGTACTTC. This encodes CAISERRTVRYEQYF.

This rearrangement joins TRBV6-2 or TRBV6-3 to TRBJ1-1; the match to TRBD1 covers 7 bases. V shed 5 bases, J shed 8 bases, and the junction held 14 bases outside the gene matches. The length of the CDR3 is 15 residues. Per germline, CDR1 MNHEY and CDR2 SVGEGT. CDR3 protein: CASSARRDSGREAFF. CDR3 in DNA: TGTGCCAGCAGTGCCCGCCGGGACAGCGGAAGGGAAGCTTTCTTT.

This chain joins TRBV30 and TRBJ1-6, with TRBD1 as a possible D gene (5 bases). Germline CDR1 is GTSNPN and CDR2 is SVGIG (reference sequence). The CDR3 totals 15 residues. Trimming cost V 4 bases and J 6 bases, with 16 bases left between them. CDR3 nucleotides: TGTGCCTGGAAACCGGAAAGACAGTCTAATTCACCCCTCCACTTT. It translates to CAWKPERQSNSPLHF. The full variable domain, with the rest looked up from reference TRBV30 and TRBJ1-6, is SQTIHQWPATLVQPVGSPLSLECTVEGTSNPNLYWYRQAAGRGLQLLFYSVGIGQISSEVPQNLSASRPQDRQFILSSKKLLLSDSGFYLCAWKPERQSNSPLHFGNGTRLTVT.

V usage is TRBV5-1 and J usage is TRBJ2-2; 7 bases map to TRBD2. Germline V gives CDR1 SGHRS, CDR2 YFSETQ. This CDR3 region has 16 residues. The trim removed 9 bases at V and 1 base at J, leaving 12 bases unmatched. CDR3 amino acids: CATNPLGGENTGELFF. DNA of the CDR3: TGCGCCACCAATCCTCTGGGGGGGGAGAACACCGGGGAGCTGTTTTTT.

This rearrangement joins TRBV5-4 to TRBJ2-1, with 8 positions matching TRBD1. The CDR3 length is 15 residues. V gave up 4 bases and J gave up 2 bases; unmatched junction bases: 5. Germline-derived CDR1 and CDR2 are SGHNT and YYREEE (reference sequence). Here the CDR3 DNA reads TGTGCCAGCAGCCCGGACAGGGCTACCTACAATGAGCAGTTCTTC. Protein: CASSPDRATYNEQFF.

This rearrangement joins TRBV10-3 to TRBJ2-7; 8 positions agree with TRBD1. This CDR3 is 15 amino acids long. Trimming at V came to 1 base and at J to 6 bases, leaving 8 bases not matched to a gene. The germline V gene has CDR1 ENHRY and CDR2 SYGVKD. CDR3 protein: CAISELGQAPGEQYF. CDR3 in DNA: TGTGCCATCAGTGAGTTGGGACAGGCCCCGGGCGAGCAGTACTTC.

This clone has just a few counts. The rearrangement joins TRBV2 to TRBJ1-1; no clear D gene. V lost 3 bases to trimming and J lost 5 bases, with 10 bases between them. This CDR3 comprises 13 residues. Looked up from germline, CDR1 is SNHLY and CDR2 is FYNNEI. The CDR3 is CASSDTGWTEAFF. For the CDR3, the DNA is TGTGCCAGCAGTGATACGGGGTGGACTGAAGCTTTCTTT.

The chain employs TRBV19 and TRBJ1-4; D gene uncertain. The CDR3 spans 12 residues. Per germline, CDR1 LNHDA and CDR2 SQIVND (reference sequence). Trimming took off 8 bases at V and 13 bases at J, with 17 bases between the two ends. DNA for the CDR3: TGTGCCAGTGAGACACCGCGCGCGGGACTGTTTTTT. This sequence encodes CASETPRAGLFF.

The V gene is TRBV5-1, the J gene TRBJ1-3; D is undetermined. The V gene's germline CDR1 is SGHRS and CDR2 YFSETQ. Trimming took 1 base from V and 0 from J, leaving 11 bases between them. The CDR3 has 16 residues. DNA for the CDR3: TGCGCCAGCAGCTTGATGCAGGCAGACTCTGGAAACACCATATATTTT. Protein product: CASSLMQADSGNTIYF.

This sequence joins TRBV18 and TRBJ2-1; 9 bases agree with TRBD2. The ends lost 2 bases at V and 3 bases at J; junction bases unmatched: 2. Germline V gene data show CDR1 as KGHSH and CDR2 as LQKENI. The CDR3 sequence is 15 residues long. CDR3 DNA sequence: TGTGCCAGCTCACCAGTACTAGCGGGCTACAATGAGCAGTTCTTC. Protein product: CASSPVLAGYNEQFF.

The chain uses TRBV10-3 and TRBJ2-7; the match to TRBD2 covers 7 bases. The J segment lost 5 bases and the V segment lost 11 bases, leaving 12 bases of the junction unmatched. The CDR3 totals 13 residues. Looked up from germline, CDR1 is ENHRY and CDR2 is SYGVKD. The DNA of the CDR3 is TGTGCCGGAAGCGACGGCGGGAGCGACGAGCAGTACTTC. Translated: CAGSDGGSDEQYF.

Turning to this clone: The sample has other DNA sequences that encode this CDR3 too. The chain has TRBV9 and TRBJ2-7; the match to TRBD1 covers 11 bases. The CDR3 is 14 residues long. Trimming cost V 3 bases and J 3 bases; bases outside gene matches: 2. The V gene's germline CDR1 is SGDLS and CDR2 YYNGEE. The CDR3 nucleotides read TGTGCCAGCAGCGCAGGGACAGGGGGCTACGAGCAGTACTTC. Its protein is CASSAGTGGYEQYF.

CDR3 sequence: CASSYKRVPYEQYF. The CDR3 DNA reads TGTGCCAGCAGCTATAAGAGGGTCCCCTACGAGCAGTACTTC. The chain uses TRBV7-9 and TRBJ2-7; perhaps TRBD2 as D (5 bases). The CDR3 spans 14 residues. V lost 4 bases and J lost 2, with 12 bases in between. Germline-derived CDR1 and CDR2 are SEHNR and FQNEAQ (reference sequence).

This clone was observed once. V gene TRBV2 combines with J gene TRBJ2-3; 14 positions match TRBD2. The germline V gene encodes CDR1 SNHLY and CDR2 FYNNEI. The CDR3 contains 20 residues. The V segment lost 5 bases and the J segment 1 base; nucleotides outside the gene matches: 14. The CDR3 protein is CASSWRRGTSGSGGTDTQYF. The CDR3 bases are TGTGCCAGCAGTTGGAGAAGGGGGACTAGCGGGAGTGGGGGCACAGATACGCAGTATTTT.